This T cell receptor beta chain emerged from a study of cytomegalovirus exposure and HLA in healthy donors (dated by TCRdb to 2017 to 2019). General notes on the study: In an earlier analysis of 550 to 750 of the donors, roughly 300 Gb of sequence data and 120 million or so unique TCR beta sequences from about 190 million T cells were reported. An early release that covered approximately 600 HLA-typed donors contained about 300 gigabases of sequencing data and 70 million to 100 million unique TCR sequences. Of the roughly 430 genotyped donors, about 80% fell in the genetic ancestry cluster associated with self-reported Caucasian donors. The study was designed to test whether signatures of past pathogen exposure could be identified by cataloging public T cell receptors. The study profiled the T cell repertoires of hundreds of subjects by immunosequencing and related them to cytomegalovirus serostatus. Besides the first cohort of 666 subjects, a separate validation cohort made up of roughly 120 different subjects was used. To predict cytomegalovirus infection status, the study combined high-throughput TCR immunosequencing, statistical association of individual TCRs with disease status, and machine learning. A later analysis re-analyzed previously published TCR beta repertoires from approximately 670 donors and added high-resolution HLA genotyping to study TCR occurrence patterns. In the later analysis, no new phenotypic data were used to find candidate immune exposures; instead, reliance was placed on TCR beta sequences and their occurrence across donors. An earlier analysis of a few hundred of the donors applied high-throughput TCR beta sequencing to assess whether each TCR beta V gene segment acted as functional or pseudogenic. Alongside the repertoire data, information on donor age, sex, ethnicity and CMV serostatus was compiled. A later genetic analysis used genome-wide SNP genotypes for about three fifths of the roughly 700 donors, treating that subset as a discovery cohort. Every discovery cohort repertoire had been produced on one sequencing platform. HLA typing included class I and class II loci at four-digit resolution. The number of donors typed differed by locus, with roughly 620-630 for A, B, C, DRB1 and DQB1, over 500 for DQA1, some 570 for DPA1, and approximately 470 for DPB1. Roughly 5 DR-DQ haplotypes were treated as single units for association and clustering because of strong linkage in the cohort. On average, roughly 250,000 unique TCR beta nucleotide sequences were sequenced per donor among a few hundred genotyped donors of the cohort, with about 17% of those sequences being non-productive. The research as a whole found: According to a later analysis, TCR association rates differed among HLA loci, with DRB1 alleles showing the most associated TCRs and HLA-C alleles showing the fewest. A further reported finding was that TCR beta sequences accurately predicted the HLA-A and HLA-B alleles for most subjects in the first cohort. Roughly uniform sequencing depth across donors was assumed in presence/absence analyses, although this assumption may not hold. According to the authors, the approach could potentially be generalized to other disease states and immunological phenotypes. The classifier was reported to diagnose cytomegalovirus status with high specificity and sensitivity in both the original and validation cohorts. Most TCR sequences were seen in very few donors, while some public TCRs were found in many individuals. In the study, around 150 TCR beta chains were listed as associated with cytomegalovirus. A later analysis associated about 17,000 TCR beta sequences with specific HLA alleles at a false discovery rate of 0.05. Compared with equally common non-associated chains, HLA-associated TCR beta chains in a later analysis were more clonally expanded and had lower generation probabilities. According to a later analysis, most CMV-associated TCR beta chains appeared to be HLA-restricted, and the HLA associations seemed to be driven largely by CMV exposure. Correlated functional status among segregating V segments might be attributable to linkage disequilibrium, but an unknown experimental factor could not be ruled out. The sequencing pipeline was judged likely to have produced a cluster of highly shared sequence variants as a technical artifact. In this cohort, only TCR beta chains were sequenced, and detectable features were limited by the absence of alpha or paired-chain data. Seventeen rarely observed V segments, including chromosome 9 orphons, were excluded from the earlier analysis of several hundred of the donors because counts were too low. Several of the top co-occurrence clusters appeared to be linked to parvovirus B19, influenza, CMV and Epstein-Barr virus, according to a later analysis. When HLA alleles, especially DR and DQ, strongly co-occurred, TCR associations were difficult to assign to individual alleles. Some IMGT-functional V segments, including TRBV6-2 and TRBV6-3, could not be distinguished by the 87-base-pair reads and were therefore excluded. In a later genetic analysis, a missense DCLRE1C variant was associated with V-gene and J-gene trimming of TCR beta chains, and the association was replicated in an independent cohort. HLA typing was unavailable for some donors at each locus, so association tests used only the typed subset. A later genetic analysis reported fewer N-insertions in productive TCRs among donors in an Asian-associated ancestry cluster than the 666-donor mean. Three of the identified cytomegalovirus-associated TCR beta chains were confirmed in vitro to be specific for cytomegalovirus antigens. In an earlier analysis of 500 to 650 of the donors, most TCR beta V segments appeared in productive rearrangements about 90% or about 30% of the time, broadly matching IMGT annotations. Immune exposure information for the cohort was limited to CMV serostatus.

The cohort consisted of approximately 670 healthy bone marrow donors. At the time of sampling, all cohort members were nominally healthy, though unrecorded immune exposures were likely present. The donor tested CMV seronegative, placing the donor among the 352 seronegative members of the cohort. Every donor gave a peripheral blood sample, and the peripheral blood mononuclear cells from that sample were used for TCR beta sequencing. Genomic DNA extraction from the blood cell samples was performed with the Qiagen DNeasy Blood Extraction Kit. CDR1 MRHNA and CDR2 SNTAGT are derived from the germline V gene. The cysteine opens and the phenylalanine closes a CDR3 of 15 amino acids. This entry keeps only the CDR3 DNA: 45 bases, framed from base 1. After removal of 4 bases from V and 1 base from J, the junction retains 2 bases not matched to a gene. The protocol used for the library was the immunoSEQ multiplex PCR assay. A mixture of 60 forward primers for TCR Vbeta segments and 13 reverse primers for TCR Jbeta segments was used in the multiplex PCR. The CDR3 region of rearranged TCR beta genes was amplified from genomic DNA with a multiplex PCR assay. The amplified TCR beta libraries were sequenced on the Illumina HiSeq System as 87-base-pair reads. The original pipeline was this. Across the 700 or so repertoires, a later analysis counted tens of millions of unique TCR beta chains, roughly 11 million of which were shared by at least two donors. Raw reads were error-corrected and collapsed into unique sequences by a nearest-neighbor algorithm in which closely related sequences were merged to remove PCR and sequencing errors. V, D and J gene segments were assigned by aligning CDR3 sequences to IMGT reference sequences. For a sequence to be retained, a match of at least six nucleotides to both a V gene segment and a J gene segment was required. A rearrangement was called productive if the CDR3 had no stop codons and remained in frame with V and J, and every other rearrangement was called non-productive. Following IMGT convention, CDR3 was defined as the stretch from the second conserved V-encoded cysteine up to the conserved J-encoded phenylalanine. In an earlier analysis of just under 600 of the donors, sequences lacking an unambiguous match to a single V gene segment were excluded. An earlier analysis of roughly 590 of the donors called V segments functional above 56.7% productive rearrangements and segregating when the between-donor standard deviation exceeded 5%. A statistical classification framework was built to diagnose cytomegalovirus status from the catalog of TCR beta chain sequences. V and J gene assignment, in a later analysis, came from comparing TCR nucleotide sequences with IMGT/GENE-DB human TR gene sequences. Using the TCRdist pipeline, a later analysis assigned CDR3 sequences along with most-parsimonious VDJ recombination scenarios. In a later analysis, every TCR beta chain was defined by the combination of its CDR3 amino acid sequence and its V-gene family, and reads without a unique V-gene family were dropped. To address suspected cross-contamination and a sequencing artifact, a later analysis removed a few hundred highly shared, low-generation-probability nucleotide sequences. In a later analysis, a clonal expansion index was calculated for each public chain from normalized within-repertoire ranks of inferred template counts. A later analysis computed generation probabilities with a VDJ recombination model fitted to out-of-frame rearrangements, and checked the results against IGoR. A later analysis scored TCR-TCR, TCR-HLA and TCR-CMV co-occurrence with hypergeometric tests, applying a repertoire-size bias correction to TCR pairs. A later analysis estimated false discovery rates by permuting HLA or CMV assignments 20 times. In a later analysis, co-occurring TCRs were grouped using DBSCAN, with TCRdist sequence similarity added in when clustering inside HLA-allele-positive subsets. For co-occurrence clustering, repertoires with fewer than 30,000 or more than 120,000 public chains were excluded, along with about five repertoires with anomalous nucleotide sharing. Entries here come from immuneACCESS through TCRdb and include only in-frame sequences with V and J called. Some clones fail to appear in such tables; in the studies checked, an unresolved V gene covers under half of the shortfall, and the cause of the remainder is unknown. V, J and clone size are those of that table, while D and trimming were read from the DNA. This sample's clone table shows 100,000 to 150,000 clones. The ten largest account for more than 0.9% of the sample.

As for this clone: Its antigen remains undetermined.

The TCR comes from a man between 18 and 29 years old in good health and CMV-seronegative. The sequenced sample consisted of PBMCs. The chain uses TRBV6-4 and TRBJ2-5; the central 11 bases match TRBD2. The CDR3 is CASSAGTSGQETQYF. At the DNA level, the sequence is TGTGCCAGCAGTGCCGGGACTAGCGGCCAAGAGACCCAGTACTTC.